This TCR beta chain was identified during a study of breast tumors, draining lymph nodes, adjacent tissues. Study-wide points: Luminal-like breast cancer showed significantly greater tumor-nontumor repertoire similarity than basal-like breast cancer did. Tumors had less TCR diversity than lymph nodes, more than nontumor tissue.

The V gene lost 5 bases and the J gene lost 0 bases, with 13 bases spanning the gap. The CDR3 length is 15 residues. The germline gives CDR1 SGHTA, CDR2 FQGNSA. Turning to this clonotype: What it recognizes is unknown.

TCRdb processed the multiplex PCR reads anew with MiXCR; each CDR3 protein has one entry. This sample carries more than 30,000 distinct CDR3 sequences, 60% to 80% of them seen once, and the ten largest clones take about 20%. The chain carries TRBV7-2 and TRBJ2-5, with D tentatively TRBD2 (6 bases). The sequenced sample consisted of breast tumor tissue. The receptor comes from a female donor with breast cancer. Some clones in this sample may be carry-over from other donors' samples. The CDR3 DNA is TGTGCCAGCAGCCCTCTGGCGGGGTACCAAGAGACCCAGTACTTC. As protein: CASSPLAGYQETQYF.